What follows is one TCR beta chain and its context. Its antigen is as yet unknown. This record belongs to a study of cytomegalovirus exposure and HLA in healthy donors. Study-wide context: Earlier sequencing of some 170 million T cells yielded nearly 120 million unique TCR beta sequences.

Donors had nominal health at sampling but likely had unrecorded immune exposures. Trimming took off 4 bases at V and 6 bases at J, with 19 bases between the two ends. The V gene's germline CDR1 is ENHRY and CDR2 SYGVKD. The CDR3 is made up of 17 amino acids. Study-level findings and limits: As immune exposure information, only CMV serostatus was available.

PCR primers comprised 60 Vbeta and 13 Jbeta primers. This table comes from immunoSEQ multiplex PCR, and its TCRdb copy is limited to in-frame clones, with some not included. In the table there are 110,000 or so clones, roughly 15% of which are singletons. This receptor was obtained from a female donor in good health and CMV-seronegative. Material: PBMCs. The chain joins TRBV10-3 to TRBJ1-6; no reliable D call. Written as DNA, the CDR3 is TGTGCCATCAGTGGTTCGGTGGTGGCAGCGGGTAATTCACCCCTCCACTTT. This codes for CAISGSVVAAGNSPLHF.